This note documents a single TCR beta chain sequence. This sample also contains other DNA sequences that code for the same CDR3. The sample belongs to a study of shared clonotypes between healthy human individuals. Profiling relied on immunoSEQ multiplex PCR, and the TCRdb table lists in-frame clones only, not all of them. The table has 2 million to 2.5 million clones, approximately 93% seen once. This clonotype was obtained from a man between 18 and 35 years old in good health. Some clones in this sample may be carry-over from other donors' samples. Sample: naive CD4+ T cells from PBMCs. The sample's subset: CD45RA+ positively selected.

DNA of the CDR3: TGCAGCGTTGCGGGACTAGCGGGAGTCGAGCAGTACTTC. Encoded protein: CSVAGLAGVEQYF. The chain combines TRBV29-1 with TRBJ2-7, with TRBD2 matching over 14 bases. V dropped 4 bases and J dropped 6; count of bases not matched to a gene: 2. CDR3 length equals 13 residues. CDR1 and CDR2 from the germline V gene are SQVTM and ANQGSEA.